This T cell receptor beta chain derives from a study of cytomegalovirus exposure and HLA in healthy donors. In the study overall: An earlier analysis found 110 million or so unique TCR beta sequences from around 180 million T cells.

The CDR3 totals 15 residues. Looked up from germline, CDR1 is GTSNPN and CDR2 is SVGIG (reference sequence). The ends lost 3 bases at V and 2 bases at J; junction bases unmatched: 9. Researchers ran the PCR with 60 Vbeta and 13 Jbeta primers. Only in-frame clones appear in the TCRdb table, and some are missing; sequencing was by immunoSEQ multiplex PCR. The ten most abundant clones cover roughly 6.7% of a sample with fewer than 200,000 clones. The sequenced sample consisted of PBMCs. This clonotype was obtained from a man aged 25 to 45 in good health and CMV-seronegative. The chain couples TRBV30 to TRBJ2-7; 8 positions agree with TRBD1. For the CDR3, the DNA is TGTGCCTGGAGAAACCCCGGGACAGGTACCTACGAGCAGTACTTC. Its translation is CAWRNPGTGTYEQYF. The variable domain in full, completed from reference TRBV30 and TRBJ2-7, reads SQTIHQWPATLVQPVGSPLSLECTVEGTSNPNLYWYRQAAGRGLQLLFYSVGIGQISSEVPQNLSASRPQDRQFILSSKKLLLSDSGFYLCAWRNPGTGTYEQYFGPGTRLTVT.